The subject of this entry is one T cell receptor beta chain. Its target is not known. The entry originates in a study of cytomegalovirus exposure and HLA in healthy donors. Study-wide results and caveats: A link between a missense DCLRE1C variant and TCR beta V- and J-gene trimming emerged from a later analysis. Cytomegalovirus status was reportedly diagnosed by the classifier with high sensitivity and specificity. A later analysis found that most CMV-associated TCR beta chains appeared HLA-restricted. Sequencing depth across donors, presence/absence analyses assumed, was roughly uniform.

PCR was performed using 60 Vbeta and 13 Jbeta primers. The assay was immunoSEQ multiplex PCR, and TCRdb's table has in-frame clones only and misses some. The sample yields 80,000 to 100,000 clones, over 65% seen once. The CDR3 covers 17 residues. V gave up 3 bases and J gave up 3 bases; unmatched junction bases: 8. CDR1 is SGHRS and CDR2 is YFSETQ in the germline V gene. The chain links TRBV5-1 to TRBJ2-1; TRBD2 matches at 11 bases. Sequencing was done on a sample of PBMCs. This sequence originates from a woman between 18 and 29 years old in good health and CMV-seropositive. CDR3 loop: CASSWGVLAGVYNEQFF. In DNA form, the CDR3 reads TGCGCCAGCAGCTGGGGGGTACTAGCGGGGGTCTACAATGAGCAGTTCTTC.